This T cell receptor beta chain appears in the sequencing data of a study of response to subunit inactivated influenza vaccine. Study-wide results and limits: The authors offered the suggestion that each seasonal influenza vaccination recruits few new T cells.

Note on this clonotype: The antigen is unknown.

TCRdb reanalysed the RT-PCR reads using MiXCR and keeps one entry per CDR3 protein. The sample carries approximately 520,000 distinct CDR3 sequences, about 25% recorded once. The V segment lost 2 bases and the J segment 10 bases; nucleotides outside the gene matches: 11. The CDR3 has 15 amino acids. The germline gives CDR1 DFQATT, CDR2 SNEGSKA (reference sequence). The V and J genes are TRBV20-1 and TRBJ2-1; TRBD2 matches at 10 bases. Here the sequenced sample was CD4+ T cells sorted from PBMCs, taken less than 6 days after vaccination. This clonotype originated in a middle-aged man who received an inactivated influenza vaccine. CDR3 region: CSARQYLAGAQEQFF. The CDR3 nucleotides read TGCAGTGCTAGACAGTATCTAGCGGGGGCCCAGGAGCAGTTCTTC.